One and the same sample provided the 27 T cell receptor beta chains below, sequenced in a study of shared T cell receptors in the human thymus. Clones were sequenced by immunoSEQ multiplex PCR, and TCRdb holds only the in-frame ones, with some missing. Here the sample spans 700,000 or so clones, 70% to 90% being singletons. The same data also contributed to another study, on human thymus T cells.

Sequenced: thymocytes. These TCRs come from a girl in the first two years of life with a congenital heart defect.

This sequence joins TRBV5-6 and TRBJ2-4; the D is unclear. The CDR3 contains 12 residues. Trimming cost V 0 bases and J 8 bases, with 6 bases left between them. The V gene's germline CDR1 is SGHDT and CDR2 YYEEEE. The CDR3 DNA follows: TGTGCCAGCAGCTTGGTTGAGGACATTCAGTACTTC. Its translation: CASSLVEDIQYF. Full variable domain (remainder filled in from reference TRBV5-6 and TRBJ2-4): DAGVTQSPTHLIKTRGQQVTLRCSPKSGHDTVSWYQQALGQGPQFIFQYYEEEERQRGNFPDRFSGHQFPNYSSELNVNALLLGDSALYLCASSLVEDIQYFGAGTRLSVL.

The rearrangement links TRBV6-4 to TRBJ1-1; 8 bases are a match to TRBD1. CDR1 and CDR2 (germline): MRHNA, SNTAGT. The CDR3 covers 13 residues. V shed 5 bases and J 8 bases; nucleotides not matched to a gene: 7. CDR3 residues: CASSRTGREEAFF. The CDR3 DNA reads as TGTGCCAGCAGTCGGACAGGGAGGGAAGAAGCTTTCTTT.

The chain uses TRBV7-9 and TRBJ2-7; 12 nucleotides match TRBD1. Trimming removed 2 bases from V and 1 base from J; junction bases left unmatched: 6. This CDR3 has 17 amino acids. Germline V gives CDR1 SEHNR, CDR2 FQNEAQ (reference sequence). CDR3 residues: CASSLWDRGRRSYEQYF. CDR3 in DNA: TGTGCCAGCAGCTTATGGGACAGGGGGCGACGGTCCTACGAGCAGTACTTC.

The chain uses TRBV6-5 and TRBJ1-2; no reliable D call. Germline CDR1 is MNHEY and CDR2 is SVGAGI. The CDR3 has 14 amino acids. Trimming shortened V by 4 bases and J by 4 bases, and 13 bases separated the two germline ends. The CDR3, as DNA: TGTGCCAGCAGTTTTAGGGCGGGTGGCTATGGCTACACCTTC. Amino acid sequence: CASSFRAGGYGYTF.

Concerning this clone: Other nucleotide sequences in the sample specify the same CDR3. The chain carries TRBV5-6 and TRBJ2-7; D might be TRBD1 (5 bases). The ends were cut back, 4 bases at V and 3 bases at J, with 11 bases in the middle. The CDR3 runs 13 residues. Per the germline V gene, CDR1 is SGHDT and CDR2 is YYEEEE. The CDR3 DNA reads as TGTGCCAGCAGCCTTGACAGAGACTACGAGCAGTACTTC. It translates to CASSLDRDYEQYF. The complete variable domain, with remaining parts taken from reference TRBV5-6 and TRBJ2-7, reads DAGVTQSPTHLIKTRGQQVTLRCSPKSGHDTVSWYQQALGQGPQFIFQYYEEEERQRGNFPDRFSGHQFPNYSSELNVNALLLGDSALYLCASSLDRDYEQYFGPGTRLTVT.

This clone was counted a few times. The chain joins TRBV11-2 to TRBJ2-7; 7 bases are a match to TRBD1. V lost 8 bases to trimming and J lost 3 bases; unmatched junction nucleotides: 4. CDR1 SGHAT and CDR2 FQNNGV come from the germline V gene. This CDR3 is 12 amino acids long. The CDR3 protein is CASLYRGYEQYF. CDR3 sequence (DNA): TGTGCCAGCTTGTACAGGGGCTACGAGCAGTACTTC.

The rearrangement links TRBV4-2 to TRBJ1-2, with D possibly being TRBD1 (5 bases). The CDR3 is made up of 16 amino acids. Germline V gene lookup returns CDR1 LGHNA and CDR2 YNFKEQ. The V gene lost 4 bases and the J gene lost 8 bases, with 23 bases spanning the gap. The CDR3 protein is CASSLPRGGFMGGYTF. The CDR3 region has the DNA TGTGCCAGCAGCCTCCCCCGCGGGGGATTCATGGGGGGCTACACCTTC.

CDR3 DNA sequence: TGTGCCAGCAGTCAGGAGGCCACGAGCTCCTACAATGAGCAGTTCTTC. This encodes CASSQEATSSYNEQFF. The chain links TRBV27 to TRBJ2-1, with D perhaps matching TRBD2 (5 bases). V was clipped by 5 bases and J by 0 bases, with 14 bases between them. The CDR3 sequence is 16 residues long. Per the germline V gene, CDR1 is MNHEY and CDR2 is SMNVEV (reference sequence).

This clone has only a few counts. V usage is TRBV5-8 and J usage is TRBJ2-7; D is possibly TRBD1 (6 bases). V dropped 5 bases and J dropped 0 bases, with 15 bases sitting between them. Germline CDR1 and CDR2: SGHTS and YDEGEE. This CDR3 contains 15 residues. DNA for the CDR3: TGTGCCAGCAGTCTCGCAGACAGGAGCTCCTACGAGCAGTACTTC. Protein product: CASSLADRSSYEQYF.

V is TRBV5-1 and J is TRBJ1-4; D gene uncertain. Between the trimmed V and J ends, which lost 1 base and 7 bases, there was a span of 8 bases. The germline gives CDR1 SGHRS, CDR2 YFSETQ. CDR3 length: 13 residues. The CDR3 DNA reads TGCGCCAGCAGCTTGAGTGGCCCTGAAAAACTGTTTTTT. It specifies CASSLSGPEKLFF.

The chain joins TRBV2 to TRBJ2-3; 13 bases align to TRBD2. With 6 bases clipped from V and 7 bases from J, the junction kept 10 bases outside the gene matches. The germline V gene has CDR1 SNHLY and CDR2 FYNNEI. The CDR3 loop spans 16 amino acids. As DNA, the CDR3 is TGTGCCAGCAGCGCACTTCCGGGACTAGCGGGAAATACGCAGTATTTT. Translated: CASSALPGLAGNTQYF.

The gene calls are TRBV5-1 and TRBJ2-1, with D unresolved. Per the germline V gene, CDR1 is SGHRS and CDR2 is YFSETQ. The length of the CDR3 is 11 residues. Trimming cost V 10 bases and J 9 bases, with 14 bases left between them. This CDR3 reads CAGTGIGEQFF. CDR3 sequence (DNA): TGCGCCGGCACCGGTATCGGTGAGCAGTTCTTC.

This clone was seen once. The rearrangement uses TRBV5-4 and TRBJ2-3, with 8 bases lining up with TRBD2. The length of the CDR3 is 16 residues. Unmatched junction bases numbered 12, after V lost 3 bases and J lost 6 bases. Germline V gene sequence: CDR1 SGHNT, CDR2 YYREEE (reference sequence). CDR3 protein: CASSSPSGTRHDTQYF. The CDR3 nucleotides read TGTGCCAGCAGCTCACCCTCCGGGACTAGACACGATACGCAGTATTTT.

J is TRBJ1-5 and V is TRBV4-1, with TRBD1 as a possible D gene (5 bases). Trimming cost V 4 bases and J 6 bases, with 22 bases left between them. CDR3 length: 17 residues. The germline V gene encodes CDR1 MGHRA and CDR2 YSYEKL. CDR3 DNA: TGCGCCAGCAGCCCCCGGGACTTAGAGGTTGGTAGTCAGCCCCAGCATTTT. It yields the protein CASSPRDLEVGSQPQHF.

CDR3 DNA sequence: TGTGCCAGCAGCGTGAGTAGGGGGACAACTAATGAAAAACTGTTTTTT. Protein sequence: CASSVSRGTTNEKLFF. The chain joins TRBV9 to TRBJ1-4; D may be TRBD1 (6 bases). Germline values: CDR1 SGDLS, CDR2 YYNGEE. The CDR3 runs 16 residues. Trimming stripped 2 bases from V and 0 bases from J, with 11 bases between.

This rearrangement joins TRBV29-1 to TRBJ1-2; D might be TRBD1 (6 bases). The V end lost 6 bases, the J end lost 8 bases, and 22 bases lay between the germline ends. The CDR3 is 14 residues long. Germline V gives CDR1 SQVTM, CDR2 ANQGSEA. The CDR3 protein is CSVSRTGILGGYTF. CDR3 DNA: TGCAGCGTGAGCCGTACAGGGATACTGGGGGGCTACACCTTC.

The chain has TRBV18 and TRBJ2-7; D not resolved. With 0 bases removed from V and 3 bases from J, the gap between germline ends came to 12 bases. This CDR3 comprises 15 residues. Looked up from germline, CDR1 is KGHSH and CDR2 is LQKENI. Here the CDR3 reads CASSPPKSTDYEQYF. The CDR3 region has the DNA TGTGCCAGCTCACCACCGAAGTCTACAGACTACGAGCAGTACTTC.

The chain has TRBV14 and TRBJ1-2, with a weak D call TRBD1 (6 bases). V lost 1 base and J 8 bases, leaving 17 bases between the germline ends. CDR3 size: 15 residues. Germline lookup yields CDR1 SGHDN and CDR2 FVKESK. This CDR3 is CASSQGLGAVGGYTF. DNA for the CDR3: TGTGCCAGCAGCCAAGGGTTGGGGGCAGTAGGGGGCTACACCTTC.

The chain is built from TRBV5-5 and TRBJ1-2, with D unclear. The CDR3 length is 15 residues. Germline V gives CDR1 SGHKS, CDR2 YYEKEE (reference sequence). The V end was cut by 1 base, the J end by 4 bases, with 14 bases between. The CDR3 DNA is TGTGCCAGCAGCTTGCCCAAAGAGTCGGGCTATGGCTACACCTTC. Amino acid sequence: CASSLPKESGYGYTF.

In nucleotides, the CDR3 is TGCGCCAGCAGCCAAGACCACAATTGGAAAAGGGGATCTTGCGTGGGGCAAGAGACCCAGTACTTC. It is translated as CASSQDHNWKRGSCVGQETQYF. This chain uses TRBV4-1 with TRBJ2-5, with D possibly matching TRBD1 (5 bases). The CDR3 is made up of 22 amino acids. The V end lost 0 bases, the J end lost 2 bases, and 31 bases lay between the germline ends. Looked up from germline, CDR1 is MGHRA and CDR2 is YSYEKL.

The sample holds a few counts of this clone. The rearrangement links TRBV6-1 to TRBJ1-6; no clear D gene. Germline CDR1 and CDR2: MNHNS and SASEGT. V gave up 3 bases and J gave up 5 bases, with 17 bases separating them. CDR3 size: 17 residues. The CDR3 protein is CASSDSLIQRDNSPLHF. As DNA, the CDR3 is TGTGCCAGCAGTGATTCCCTCATTCAGCGTGATAATTCACCCCTCCACTTT.

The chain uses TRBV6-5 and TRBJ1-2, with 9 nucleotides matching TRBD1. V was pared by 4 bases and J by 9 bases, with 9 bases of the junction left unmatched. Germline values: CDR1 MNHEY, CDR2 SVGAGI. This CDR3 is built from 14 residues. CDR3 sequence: CASSFRDRAQCYTF. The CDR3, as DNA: TGTGCCAGCAGTTTCCGGGACAGGGCACAGTGCTACACCTTC.

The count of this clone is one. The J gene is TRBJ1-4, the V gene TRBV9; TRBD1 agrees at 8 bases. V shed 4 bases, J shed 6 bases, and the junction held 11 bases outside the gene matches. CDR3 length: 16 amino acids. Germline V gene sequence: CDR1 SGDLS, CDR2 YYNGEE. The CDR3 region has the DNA TGTGCCAGCAGCCTCGAAGAGACAGGGGCCTATGAAAAACTGTTTTTT. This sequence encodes CASSLEETGAYEKLFF.

The CDR3 protein is CASSQTRNYGYTF. The CDR3, as DNA: TGTGCCAGCAGCCAAACTAGGAACTATGGCTACACCTTC. This chain links TRBV11-2 with TRBJ1-2, with D uncertain. V was clipped by 5 bases and J by 2 bases, with 9 bases between them. CDR3 length equals 13 residues. Germline V gene sequence: CDR1 SGHAT, CDR2 FQNNGV.

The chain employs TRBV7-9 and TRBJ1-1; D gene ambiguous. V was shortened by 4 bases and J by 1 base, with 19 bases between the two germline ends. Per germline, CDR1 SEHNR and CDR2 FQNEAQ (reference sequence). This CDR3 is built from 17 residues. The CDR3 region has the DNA TGTGCCAGCAGCTCACACTCGCTACCTCACAGGAACACTGAAGCTTTCTTT. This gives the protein CASSSHSLPHRNTEAFF.

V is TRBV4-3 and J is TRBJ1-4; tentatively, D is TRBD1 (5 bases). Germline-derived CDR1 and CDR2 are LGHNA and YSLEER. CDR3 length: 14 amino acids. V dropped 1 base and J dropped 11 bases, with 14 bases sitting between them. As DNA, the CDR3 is TGCGCCAGCAGCCAAGGCCCGGGGGGGAGGAAACTGTTTTTT. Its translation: CASSQGPGGRKLFF.

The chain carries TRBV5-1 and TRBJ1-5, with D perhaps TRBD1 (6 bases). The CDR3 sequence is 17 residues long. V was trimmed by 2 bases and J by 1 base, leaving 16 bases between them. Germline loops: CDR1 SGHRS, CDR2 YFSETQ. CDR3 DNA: TGCGCCAGCAGCTTTCGCCCCAGGGGATTGAGCAATCAGCCCCAGCATTTT. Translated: CASSFRPRGLSNQPQHF.